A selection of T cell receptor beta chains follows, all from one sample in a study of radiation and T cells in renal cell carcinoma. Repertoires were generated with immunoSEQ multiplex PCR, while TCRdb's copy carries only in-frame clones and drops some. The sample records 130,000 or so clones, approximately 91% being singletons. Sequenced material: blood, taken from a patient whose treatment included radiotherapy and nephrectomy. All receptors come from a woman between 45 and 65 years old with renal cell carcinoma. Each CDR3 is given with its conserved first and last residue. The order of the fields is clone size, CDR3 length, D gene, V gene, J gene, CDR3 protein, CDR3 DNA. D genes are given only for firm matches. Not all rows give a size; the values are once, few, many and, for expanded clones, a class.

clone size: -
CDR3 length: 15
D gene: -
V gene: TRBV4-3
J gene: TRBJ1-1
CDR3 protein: CASSQDRGLNTEAFF
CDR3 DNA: TGCGCCAGCAGCCAAGATAGAGGTCTGAACACTGAAGCTTTCTTT

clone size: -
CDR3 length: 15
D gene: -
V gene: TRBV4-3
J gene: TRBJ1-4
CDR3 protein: CASSQESGANEKLFF
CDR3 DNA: TGCGCCAGCAGCCAAGAGTCGGGGGCTAATGAAAAACTGTTTTTT

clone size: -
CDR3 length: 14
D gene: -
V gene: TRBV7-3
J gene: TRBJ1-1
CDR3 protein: CASSSTVQNTEAFF
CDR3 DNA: TGTGCCAGCAGCTCGACAGTTCAGAACACTGAAGCTTTCTTT

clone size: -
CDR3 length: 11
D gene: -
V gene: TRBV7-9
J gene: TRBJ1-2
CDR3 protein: CASSSVYGYTF
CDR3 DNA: TGTGCCAGCAGCTCGGTCTATGGCTACACCTTC

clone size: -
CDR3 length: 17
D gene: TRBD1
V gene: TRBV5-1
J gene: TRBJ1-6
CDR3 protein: CASSLYTLRDRGSPLHF
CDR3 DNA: TGCGCCAGCAGCTTATACACACTCCGGGACAGGGGGTCACCCCTCCACTTT

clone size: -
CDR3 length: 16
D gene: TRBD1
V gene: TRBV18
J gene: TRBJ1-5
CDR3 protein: CASSPQGQAPNQPQHF
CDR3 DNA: TGTGCCAGCTCACCACAGGGACAGGCCCCCAATCAGCCCCAGCATTTT

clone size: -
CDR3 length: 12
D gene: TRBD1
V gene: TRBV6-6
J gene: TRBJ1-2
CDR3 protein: CASSQGEYGYTF
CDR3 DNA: TGTGCCAGCAGCCAGGGGGAGTATGGCTACACCTTC

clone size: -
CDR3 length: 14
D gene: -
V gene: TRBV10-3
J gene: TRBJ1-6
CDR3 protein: CAISEGQGNSPLHF
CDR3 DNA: TGTGCCATCAGTGAGGGGCAGGGAAACTCACCCCTCCACTTT

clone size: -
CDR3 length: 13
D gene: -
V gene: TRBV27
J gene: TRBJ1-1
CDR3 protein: CASSYGANTEAFF
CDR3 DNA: TGTGCCAGCAGTTACGGGGCGAACACTGAAGCTTTCTTT

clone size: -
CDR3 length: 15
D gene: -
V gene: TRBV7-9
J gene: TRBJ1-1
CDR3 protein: CASSLTGQRDTEAFF
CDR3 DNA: TGTGCCAGCAGCTTAACAGGCCAGAGGGATACTGAAGCTTTCTTT

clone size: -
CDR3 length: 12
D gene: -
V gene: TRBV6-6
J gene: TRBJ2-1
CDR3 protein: CASSLALHEQFF
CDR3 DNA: TGTGCCAGCAGTTTGGCGCTCCATGAGCAGTTCTTC

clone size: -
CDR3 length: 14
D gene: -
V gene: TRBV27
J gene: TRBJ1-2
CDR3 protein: CASSFGHHKGGYTF
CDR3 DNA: TGTGCCAGCAGTTTCGGGCACCACAAGGGTGGCTACACCTTC

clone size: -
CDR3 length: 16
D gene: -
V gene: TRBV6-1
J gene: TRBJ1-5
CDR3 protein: CASSEYGNIANQPQHF
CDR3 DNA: TGTGCCAGCAGTGAATACGGGAATATAGCAAATCAGCCCCAGCATTTT

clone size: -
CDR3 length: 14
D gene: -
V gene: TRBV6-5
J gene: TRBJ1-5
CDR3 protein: CASSTARGYQPQHF
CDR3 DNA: TGTGCCAGCAGTACAGCCAGGGGTTATCAGCCCCAGCATTTT

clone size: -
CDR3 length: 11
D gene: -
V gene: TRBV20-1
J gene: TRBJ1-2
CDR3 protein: CSGGHSYGYTF
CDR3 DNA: TGCAGTGGGGGACATAGCTATGGCTACACCTTC

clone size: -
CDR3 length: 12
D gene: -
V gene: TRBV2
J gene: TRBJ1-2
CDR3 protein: CASRDRDYGYTF
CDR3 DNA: TGTGCCAGCCGGGACCGAGACTATGGCTACACCTTC

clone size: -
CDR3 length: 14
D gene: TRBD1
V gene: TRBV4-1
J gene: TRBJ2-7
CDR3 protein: CASSRRDRGHEQYF
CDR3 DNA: TGCGCCAGCAGCCGCCGGGACAGGGGGCACGAGCAGTACTTC

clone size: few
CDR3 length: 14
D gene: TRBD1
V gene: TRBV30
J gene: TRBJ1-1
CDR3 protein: CAWTIGTGNTEAFF
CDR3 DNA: TGTGCCTGGACGATCGGGACAGGGAACACTGAAGCTTTCTTT

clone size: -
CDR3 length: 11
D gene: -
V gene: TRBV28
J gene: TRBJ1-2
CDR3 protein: CASSPEGGYTF
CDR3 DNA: TGTGCCAGCAGCCCGGAGGGAGGCTACACCTTC

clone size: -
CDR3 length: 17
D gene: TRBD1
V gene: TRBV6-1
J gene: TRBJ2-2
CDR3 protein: CASSGPGTGKPTGELFF
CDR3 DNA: TGTGCCAGCAGTGGGCCCGGGACAGGGAAACCCACCGGGGAGCTGTTTTTT

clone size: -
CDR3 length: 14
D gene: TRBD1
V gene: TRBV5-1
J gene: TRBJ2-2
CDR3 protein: CASSFGQVDRELFF
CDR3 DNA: TGCGCCAGCAGCTTCGGACAGGTCGACCGGGAGCTGTTTTTT

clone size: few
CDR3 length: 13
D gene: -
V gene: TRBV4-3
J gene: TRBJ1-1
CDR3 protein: CASSSQGNTEAFF
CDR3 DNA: TGCGCCAGCAGCTCCCAAGGGAACACTGAAGCTTTCTTT